This record looks at one TCR beta chain sequence and its context. Its cognate antigen is unknown. Mismatch with germline at one junction end may stem from a read error. Construction of the TCR beta libraries employed iRepertoire HTBI primers in conjunction with Arm-PCR of CDR3 regions. A single record per CDR3 protein comes from TCRdb applying MiXCR to the multiplex PCR reads. This sample yields 360,000 or so distinct CDR3 sequences, of which roughly 16% are seen a single time; 20% to 25% belongs to the top ten. The record originates from a study of regulatory T cells in long-lasting Graves disease. Study observations and caveats: The TCR repertoire of persistent Graves' patients was less diverse than that of newly diagnosed ones.

Time point described: newly diagnosed GD, antithyroid drugs for less than 3 months. The authors made the TCR library using RNA they extracted from PBMCs. The CDR3 has 18 residues. Germline V lookup: CDR1 LGHNA, CDR2 YNFKEQ. These same data were also listed under a study on T cells in Graves' hyperthyroidism and ophthalmopathy. From that report: Thyroid ultrasound and orbital computed tomography, with clinical symptoms and serum thyroxine and TRAb, informed diagnoses. Most expanded thyroid clonotypes above 0.001 recurred in blood. Stable hyperthyroidism and ophthalmopathy were separated using 13 V-J signatures.

The material sequenced was peripheral blood mononuclear cells (PBMCs), taken at new diagnosis, from a patient treated with antithyroid drugs. The chain uses TRBV4-2 and TRBJ2-3; TRBD2 matches 13 bases. The TCR was taken from a woman between 18 and 29 years old with Graves disease. CDR3: CASSQDATSGRTGDMQYF. CDR3 bases: TGTGCCAGCAGCCAAGACGCGACTAGCGGGAGGACCGGAGATATGCAGTATTTT.